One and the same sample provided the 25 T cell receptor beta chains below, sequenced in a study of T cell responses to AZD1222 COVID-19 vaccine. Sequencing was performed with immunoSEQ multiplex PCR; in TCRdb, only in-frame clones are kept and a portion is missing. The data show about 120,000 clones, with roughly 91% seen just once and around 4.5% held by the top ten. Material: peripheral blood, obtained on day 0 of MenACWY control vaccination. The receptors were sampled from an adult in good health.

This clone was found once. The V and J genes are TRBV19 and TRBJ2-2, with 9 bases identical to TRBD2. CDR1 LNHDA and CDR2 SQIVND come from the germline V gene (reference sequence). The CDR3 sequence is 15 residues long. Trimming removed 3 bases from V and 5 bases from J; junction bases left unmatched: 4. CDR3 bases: TGTGCCAGTAGTATTTTAGCGGGAGCTACCGGGGAGCTGTTTTTT. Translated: CASSILAGATGELFF.

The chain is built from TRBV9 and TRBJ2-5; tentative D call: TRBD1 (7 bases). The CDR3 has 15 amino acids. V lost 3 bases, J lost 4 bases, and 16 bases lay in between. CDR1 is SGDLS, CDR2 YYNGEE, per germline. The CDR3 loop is CASSGGRGDRETQYF. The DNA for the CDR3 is TGTGCCAGCAGCGGGGGGCGCGGGGACAGAGAGACCCAGTACTTC.

Written as DNA, the CDR3 is TGTGCCAGCAGCTTAGCGCCAGGGGCCACCTATGGCTACACCTTC. It translates to CASSLAPGATYGYTF. V usage is TRBV7-9 and J usage is TRBJ1-2, with D possibly TRBD1 on 6 matching bases. The CDR3 runs to 15 residues. The germline V gene has CDR1 SEHNR and CDR2 FQNEAQ (reference sequence). The V gene lost 0 bases and the J gene lost 4 bases, with 12 bases spanning the gap.

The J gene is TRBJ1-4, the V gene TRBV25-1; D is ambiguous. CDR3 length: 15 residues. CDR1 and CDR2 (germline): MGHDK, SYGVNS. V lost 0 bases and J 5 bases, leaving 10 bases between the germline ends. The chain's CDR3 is CASSEYHGQNEKLFF. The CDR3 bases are TGTGCCAGCAGTGAATATCACGGGCAAAATGAAAAACTGTTTTTT.

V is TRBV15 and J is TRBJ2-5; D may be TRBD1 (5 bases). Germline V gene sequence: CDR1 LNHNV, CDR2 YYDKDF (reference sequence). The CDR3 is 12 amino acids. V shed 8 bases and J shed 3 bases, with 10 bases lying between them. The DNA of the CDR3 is TGTGCCACCGGGGCAATTGAAGAGACCCAGTACTTC. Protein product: CATGAIEETQYF.

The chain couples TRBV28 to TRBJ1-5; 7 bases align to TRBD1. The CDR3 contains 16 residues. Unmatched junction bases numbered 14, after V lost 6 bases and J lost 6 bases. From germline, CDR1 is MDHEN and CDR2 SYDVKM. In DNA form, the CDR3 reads TGTGCCAGCAGCCTAGGTTGGACAGGAAGAGGTCAGCCCCAGCATTTT. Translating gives CASSLGWTGRGQPQHF.

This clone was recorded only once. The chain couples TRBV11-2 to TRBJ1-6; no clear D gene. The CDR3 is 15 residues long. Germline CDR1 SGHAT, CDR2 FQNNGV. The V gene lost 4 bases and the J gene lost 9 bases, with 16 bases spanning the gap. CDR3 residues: CASSSRRRDGSPLHF. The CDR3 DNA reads TGTGCCAGCAGCTCCCGCCGGAGGGATGGTTCACCCCTCCACTTT.

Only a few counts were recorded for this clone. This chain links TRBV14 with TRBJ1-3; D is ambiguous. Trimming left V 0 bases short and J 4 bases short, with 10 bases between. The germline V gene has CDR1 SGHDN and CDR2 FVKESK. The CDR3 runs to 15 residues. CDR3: CASSQEDFWGNTIYF. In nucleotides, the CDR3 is TGTGCCAGCAGCCAAGAGGATTTCTGGGGAAACACCATATATTTT.

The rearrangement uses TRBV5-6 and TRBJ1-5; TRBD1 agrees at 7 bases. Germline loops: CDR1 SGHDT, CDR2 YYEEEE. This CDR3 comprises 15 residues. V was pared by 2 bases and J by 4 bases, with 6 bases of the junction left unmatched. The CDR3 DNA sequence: TGTGCCAGCAGCTTCGGACAGGTGATGAATCAGCCCCAGCATTTT. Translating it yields CASSFGQVMNQPQHF. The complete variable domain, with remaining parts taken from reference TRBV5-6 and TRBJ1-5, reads DAGVTQSPTHLIKTRGQQVTLRCSPKSGHDTVSWYQQALGQGPQFIFQYYEEEERQRGNFPDRFSGHQFPNYSSELNVNALLLGDSALYLCASSFGQVMNQPQHFGDGTRLSIL.

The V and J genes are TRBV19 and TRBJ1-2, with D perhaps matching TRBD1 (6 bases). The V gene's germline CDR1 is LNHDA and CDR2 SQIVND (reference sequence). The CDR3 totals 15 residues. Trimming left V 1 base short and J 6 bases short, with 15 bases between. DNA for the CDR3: TGTGCCAGTAGTATAGTTATAACAGGGCTCGATGGCTACACCTTC. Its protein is CASSIVITGLDGYTF.

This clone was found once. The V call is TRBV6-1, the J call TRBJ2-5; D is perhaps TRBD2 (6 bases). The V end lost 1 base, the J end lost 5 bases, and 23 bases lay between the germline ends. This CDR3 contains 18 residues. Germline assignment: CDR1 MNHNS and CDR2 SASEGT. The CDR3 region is CASSEGFWTSGGGETQYF. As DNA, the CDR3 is TGTGCCAGCAGTGAAGGTTTTTGGACGTCGGGTGGAGGGGAGACCCAGTACTTC.

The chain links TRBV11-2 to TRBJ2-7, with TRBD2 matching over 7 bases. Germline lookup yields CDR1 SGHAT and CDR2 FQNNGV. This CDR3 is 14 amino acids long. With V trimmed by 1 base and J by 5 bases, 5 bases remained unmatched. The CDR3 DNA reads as TGTGCCAGCAGCTTAGGCGGGAGAACCCACGAGCAGTACTTC. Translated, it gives CASSLGGRTHEQYF.

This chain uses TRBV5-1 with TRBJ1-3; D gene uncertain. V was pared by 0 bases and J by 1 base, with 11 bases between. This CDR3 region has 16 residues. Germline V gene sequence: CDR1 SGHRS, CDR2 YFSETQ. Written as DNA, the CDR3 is TGCGCCAGCAGCTTGGGGGTCGTTCAATCTGGAAACACCATATATTTT. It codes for CASSLGVVQSGNTIYF.

This CDR3 is CASSPDSIRNNEQFF. CDR3 nucleotides: TGTGCCAGCAGCCCGGACTCGATCAGAAACAATGAGCAGTTCTTC. The chain carries TRBV7-2 and TRBJ2-1, with a weak D call TRBD2 (5 bases). The V and J ends lost 5 bases and 5 bases respectively, with 16 bases between them. The CDR3 totals 15 residues. Germline loops: CDR1 SGHTA, CDR2 FQGNSA.

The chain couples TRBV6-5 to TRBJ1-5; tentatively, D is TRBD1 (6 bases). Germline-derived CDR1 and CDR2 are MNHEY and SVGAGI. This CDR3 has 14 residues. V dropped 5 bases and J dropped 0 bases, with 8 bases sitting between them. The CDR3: CASSHRDSNQPQHF. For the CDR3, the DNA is TGTGCCAGCAGTCACAGGGATAGCAATCAGCCCCAGCATTTT.

The CDR3 is CASSLVGTYEQYF. The CDR3 DNA reads as TGTGCCAGCAGCTTAGTGGGGACTTACGAGCAGTACTTC. The chain has TRBV7-9 and TRBJ2-7; the D gene is possibly TRBD2 (6 bases). The CDR3 covers 13 residues. V was shortened by 1 base and J by 4 bases, with 8 bases between the two germline ends. Germline CDR1 SEHNR, CDR2 FQNEAQ (reference sequence).

The CDR3 here is CASSLDLPLYSGANVLTF. The CDR3 DNA follows: TGTGCCAGCAGCTTGGATCTCCCCTTATACTCTGGGGCCAACGTCCTGACTTTC. V is TRBV11-2 and J is TRBJ2-6; D unclear. Trimming left V 3 bases short and J 0 bases short, with 15 bases between. CDR1 is SGHAT, CDR2 FQNNGV, per germline. There are 18 residues in the CDR3.

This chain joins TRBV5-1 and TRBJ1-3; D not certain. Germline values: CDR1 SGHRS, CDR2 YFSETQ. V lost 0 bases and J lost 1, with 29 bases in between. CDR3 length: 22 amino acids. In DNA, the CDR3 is TGCGCCAGCAGCTTGGGACCAACTAAGGTGACTAGCTCCAGCGGTTCTGGAAACACCATATATTTT. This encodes CASSLGPTKVTSSSGSGNTIYF.

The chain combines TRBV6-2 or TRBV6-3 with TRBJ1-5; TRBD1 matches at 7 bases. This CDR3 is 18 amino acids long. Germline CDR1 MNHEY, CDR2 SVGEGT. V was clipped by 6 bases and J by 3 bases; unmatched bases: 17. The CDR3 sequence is CASSRRLIQGVDNQPQHF. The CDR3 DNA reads TGTGCCAGCAGCCGCCGGCTAATTCAGGGGGTTGACAATCAGCCCCAGCATTTT.

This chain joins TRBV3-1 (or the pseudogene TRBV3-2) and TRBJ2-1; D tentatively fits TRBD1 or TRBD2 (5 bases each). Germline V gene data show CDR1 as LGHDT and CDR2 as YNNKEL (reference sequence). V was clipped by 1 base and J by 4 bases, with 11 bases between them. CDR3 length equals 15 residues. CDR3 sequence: CASSQGDGFYNEQFF. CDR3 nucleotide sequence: TGTGCCAGCAGCCAAGGGGACGGGTTTTACAATGAGCAGTTCTTC.

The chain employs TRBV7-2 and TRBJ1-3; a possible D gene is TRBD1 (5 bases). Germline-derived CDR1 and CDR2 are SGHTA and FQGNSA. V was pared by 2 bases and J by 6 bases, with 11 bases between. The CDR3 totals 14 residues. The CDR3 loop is CASSLQGGINTIYF. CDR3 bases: TGTGCCAGCAGCTTACAGGGCGGCATAAACACCATATATTTT. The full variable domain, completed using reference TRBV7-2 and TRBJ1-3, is GAGVSQSPSNKVTEKGKDVELRCDPISGHTALYWYRQSLGQGLEFLIYFQGNSAPDKSGLPSDRFSAERTGGSVSTLTIQRTQQEDSAVYLCASSLQGGINTIYFGEGSWLTVV.

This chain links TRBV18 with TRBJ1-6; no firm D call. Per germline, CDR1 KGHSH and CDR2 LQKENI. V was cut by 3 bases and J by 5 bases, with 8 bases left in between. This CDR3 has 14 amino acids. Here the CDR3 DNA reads TGTGCCAGCTCACCCGGGCGGGATAATTCACCCCTCCACTTT. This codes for CASSPGRDNSPLHF.

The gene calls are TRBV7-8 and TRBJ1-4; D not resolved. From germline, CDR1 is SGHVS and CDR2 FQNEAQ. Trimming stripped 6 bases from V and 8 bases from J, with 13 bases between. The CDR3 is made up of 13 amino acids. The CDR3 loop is CASSSNLGEKLFF. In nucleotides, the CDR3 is TGTGCCAGCAGTTCCAATCTTGGCGAAAAACTGTTTTTT.

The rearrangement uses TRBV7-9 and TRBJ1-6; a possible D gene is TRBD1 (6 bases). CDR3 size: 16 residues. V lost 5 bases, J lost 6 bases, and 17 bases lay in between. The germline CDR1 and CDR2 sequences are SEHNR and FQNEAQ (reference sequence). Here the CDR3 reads CASSLTQGFSNSPLHF. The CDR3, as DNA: TGTGCCAGCAGCCTGACTCAGGGGTTTTCTAATTCACCCCTCCACTTT.

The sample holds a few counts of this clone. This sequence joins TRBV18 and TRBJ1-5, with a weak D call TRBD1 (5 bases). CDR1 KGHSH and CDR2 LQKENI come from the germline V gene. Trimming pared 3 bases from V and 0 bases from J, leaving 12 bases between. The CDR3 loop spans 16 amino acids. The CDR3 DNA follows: TGTGCCAGCTCACCCGGACAACCCGATAGCAATCAGCCCCAGCATTTT. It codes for CASSPGQPDSNQPQHF.